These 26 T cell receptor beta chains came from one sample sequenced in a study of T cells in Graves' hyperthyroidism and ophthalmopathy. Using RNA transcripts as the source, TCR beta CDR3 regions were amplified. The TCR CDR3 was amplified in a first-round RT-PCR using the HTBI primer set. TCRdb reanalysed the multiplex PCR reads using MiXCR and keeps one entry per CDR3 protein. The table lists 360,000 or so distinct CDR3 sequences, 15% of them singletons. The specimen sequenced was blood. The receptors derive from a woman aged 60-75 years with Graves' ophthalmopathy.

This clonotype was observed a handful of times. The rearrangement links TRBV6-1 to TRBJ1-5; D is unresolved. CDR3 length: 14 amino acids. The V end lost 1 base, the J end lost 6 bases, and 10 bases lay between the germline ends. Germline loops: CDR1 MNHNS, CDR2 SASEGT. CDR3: CASSEVGRRQPQHF. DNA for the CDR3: TGTGCCAGCAGTGAAGTGGGTAGGCGTCAGCCCCAGCATTTT.

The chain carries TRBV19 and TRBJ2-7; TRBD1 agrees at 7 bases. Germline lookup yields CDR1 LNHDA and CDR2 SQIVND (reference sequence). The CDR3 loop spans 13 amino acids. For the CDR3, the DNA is TGTGCGACCCTAGGACAGGTACCCTACGAGCAGTACTTC. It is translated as CATLGQVPYEQYF.

This CDR3 reads CASSSAGEGGSEQYF. CDR3 DNA: TGTGCCAGCAGTTCGGCGGGAGAGGGGGGTAGCGAGCAGTACTTC. This chain joins TRBV28 and TRBJ2-7; TRBD2 is a possible D gene (7 bases). Germline V CDR1 and CDR2: MDHEN, SYDVKM. V was shortened by 4 bases and J by 6 bases, with 19 bases between the two germline ends. CDR3 size: 15 residues.

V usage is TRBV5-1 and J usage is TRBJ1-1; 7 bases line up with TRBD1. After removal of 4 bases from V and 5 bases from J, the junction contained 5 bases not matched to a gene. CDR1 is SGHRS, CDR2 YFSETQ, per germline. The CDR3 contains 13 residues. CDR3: CASSQDRDTEAFF. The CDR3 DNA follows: TGCGCCAGCAGCCAAGACAGGGATACTGAAGCTTTCTTT.

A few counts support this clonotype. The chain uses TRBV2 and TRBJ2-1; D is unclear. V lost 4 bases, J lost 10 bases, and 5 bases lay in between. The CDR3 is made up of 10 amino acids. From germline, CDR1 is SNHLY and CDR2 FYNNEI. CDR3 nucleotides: TGTGCCAGCAGTGTCAGAGAGCAGTTCTTC. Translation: CASSVREQFF.

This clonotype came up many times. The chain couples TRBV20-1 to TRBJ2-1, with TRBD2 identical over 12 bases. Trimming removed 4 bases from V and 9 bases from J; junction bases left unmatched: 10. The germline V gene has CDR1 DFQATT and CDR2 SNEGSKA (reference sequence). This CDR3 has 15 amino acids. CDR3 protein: CSATPGLAGRGEQFF. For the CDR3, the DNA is TGCAGTGCTACACCGGGACTAGCGGGTCGGGGTGAGCAGTTCTTC.

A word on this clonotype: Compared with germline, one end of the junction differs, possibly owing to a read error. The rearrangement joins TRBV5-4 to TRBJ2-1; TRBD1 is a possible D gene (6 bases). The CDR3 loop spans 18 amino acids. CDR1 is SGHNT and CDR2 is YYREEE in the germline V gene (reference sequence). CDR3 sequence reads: CASSLVRSEWTEDNEQFF. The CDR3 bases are TGTGCCAGCAGCTTGGTGCGCTCCGAATGGACAGAGGACAACGAGCAGTTCTTC.

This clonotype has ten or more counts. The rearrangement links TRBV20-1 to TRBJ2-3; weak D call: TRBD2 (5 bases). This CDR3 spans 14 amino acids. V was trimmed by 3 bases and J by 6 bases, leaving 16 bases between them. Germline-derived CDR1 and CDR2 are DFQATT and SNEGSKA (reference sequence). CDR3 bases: TGCAGTGCTAGCTGGAGCGGAGGATTGGATACGCAGTATTTT. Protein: CSASWSGGLDTQYF.

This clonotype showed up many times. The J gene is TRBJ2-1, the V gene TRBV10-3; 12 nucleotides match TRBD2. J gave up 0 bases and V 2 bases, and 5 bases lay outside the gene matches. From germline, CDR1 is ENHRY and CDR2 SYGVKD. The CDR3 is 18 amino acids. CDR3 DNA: TGTGCCATCAGTGAGACTGGGACTAGCGGGTCCTCCTACAATGAGCAGTTCTTC. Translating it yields CAISETGTSGSSYNEQFF.

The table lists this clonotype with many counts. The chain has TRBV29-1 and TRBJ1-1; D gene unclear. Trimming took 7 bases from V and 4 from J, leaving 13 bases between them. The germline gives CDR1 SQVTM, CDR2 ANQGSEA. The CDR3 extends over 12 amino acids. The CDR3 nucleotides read TGCAGCGCCGGTGTAGGCAGCACTGAAGCTTTCTTT. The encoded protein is CSAGVGSTEAFF.

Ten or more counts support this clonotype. Here the CDR3 DNA reads TGTGCTAGTGGTTTGGGACAGGGGCAGAATCAGCCCCAGCATTTT. It yields the protein CASGLGQGQNQPQHF. This chain links TRBV12-5 with TRBJ1-5; TRBD1 matches at 8 bases. The trim removed 1 base at V and 4 bases at J, leaving 3 bases unmatched. The length of the CDR3 is 15 residues. Germline V gene data show CDR1 as LGHNT and CDR2 as FRNRAP. Supplemented by reference TRBV12-5 and TRBJ1-5, the full variable domain reads DARVTQTPRHKVTEMGQEVTMRCQPILGHNTVFWYRQTMMQGLELLAYFRNRAPLDDSGMPKDRFSAEMPDATLATLKIQPSEPRDSAVYFCASGLGQGQNQPQHFGDGTRLSIL.

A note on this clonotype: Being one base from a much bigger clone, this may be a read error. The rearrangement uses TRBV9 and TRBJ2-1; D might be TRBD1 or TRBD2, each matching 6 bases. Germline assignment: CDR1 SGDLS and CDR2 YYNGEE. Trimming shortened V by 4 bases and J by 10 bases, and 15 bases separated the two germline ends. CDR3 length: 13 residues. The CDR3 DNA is TGTGCCAGCAGCAGGGCAGGGGCGGGGGAGCAGTTCTTC. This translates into CASSRAGAGEQFF.

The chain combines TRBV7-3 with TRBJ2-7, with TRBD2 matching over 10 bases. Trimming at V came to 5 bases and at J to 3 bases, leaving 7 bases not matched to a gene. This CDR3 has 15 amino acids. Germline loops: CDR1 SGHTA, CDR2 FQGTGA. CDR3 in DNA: TGTGCCAGCAGCCCCACCTCTAGCGGGAGCTACGAGCAGTACTTC. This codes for CASSPTSSGSYEQYF.

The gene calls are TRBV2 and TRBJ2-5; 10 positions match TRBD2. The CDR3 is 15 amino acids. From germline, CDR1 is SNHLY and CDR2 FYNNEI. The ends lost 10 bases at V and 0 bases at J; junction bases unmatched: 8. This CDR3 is CATGTSAPYQETQYF. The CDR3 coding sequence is TGTGCCACCGGGACTAGCGCTCCGTACCAAGAGACCCAGTACTTC.

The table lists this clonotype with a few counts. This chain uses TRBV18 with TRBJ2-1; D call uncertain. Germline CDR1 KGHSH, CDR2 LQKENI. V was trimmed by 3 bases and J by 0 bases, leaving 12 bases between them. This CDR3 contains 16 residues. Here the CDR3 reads CASSPAKGSSYNEQFF. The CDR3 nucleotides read TGTGCCAGCTCACCCGCGAAGGGTAGCTCCTACAATGAGCAGTTCTTC.

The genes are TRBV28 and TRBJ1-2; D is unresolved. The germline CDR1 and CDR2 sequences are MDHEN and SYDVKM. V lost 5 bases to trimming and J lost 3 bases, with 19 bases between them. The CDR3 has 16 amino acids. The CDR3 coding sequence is TGTGCCAGCAGTCCGCTATGGACCAACTGGGACTATGGCTACACCTTC. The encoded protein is CASSPLWTNWDYGYTF.

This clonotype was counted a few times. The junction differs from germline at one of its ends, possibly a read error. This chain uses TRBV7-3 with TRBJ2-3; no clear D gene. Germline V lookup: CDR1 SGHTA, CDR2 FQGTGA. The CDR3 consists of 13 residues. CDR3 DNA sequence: TGTGCCAACAGCTCCCCTTACACAGATACGCAGTATTTT. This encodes CANSSPYTDTQYF.

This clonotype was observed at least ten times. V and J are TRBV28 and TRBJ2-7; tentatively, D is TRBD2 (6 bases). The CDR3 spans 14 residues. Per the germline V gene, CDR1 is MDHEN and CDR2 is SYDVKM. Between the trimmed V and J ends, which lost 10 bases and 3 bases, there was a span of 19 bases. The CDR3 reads CATREGGVDYEQYF. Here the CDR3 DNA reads TGTGCCACACGAGAAGGAGGGGTGGACTACGAGCAGTACTTC.

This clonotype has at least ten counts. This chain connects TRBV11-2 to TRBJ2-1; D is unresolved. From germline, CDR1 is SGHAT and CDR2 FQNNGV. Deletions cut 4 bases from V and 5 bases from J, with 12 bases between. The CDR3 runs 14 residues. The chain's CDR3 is CASSSDISHNEQFF. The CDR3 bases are TGTGCCAGCAGCTCCGACATTTCCCACAATGAGCAGTTCTTC.

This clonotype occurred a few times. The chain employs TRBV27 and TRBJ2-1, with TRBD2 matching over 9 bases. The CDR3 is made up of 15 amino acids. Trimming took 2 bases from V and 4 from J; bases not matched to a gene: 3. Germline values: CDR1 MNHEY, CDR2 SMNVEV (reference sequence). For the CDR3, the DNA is TGTGCCAGCAGTTTAGCTAGCGGGATGTACAATGAGCAGTTCTTC. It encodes CASSLASGMYNEQFF.

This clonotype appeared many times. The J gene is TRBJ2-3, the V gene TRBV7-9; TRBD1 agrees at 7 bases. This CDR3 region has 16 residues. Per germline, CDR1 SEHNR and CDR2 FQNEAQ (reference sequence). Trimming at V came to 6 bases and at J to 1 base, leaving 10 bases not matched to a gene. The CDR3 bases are TGTGCCAGCAGTTCTAAGGGACAGTCTCGCACAGATACGCAGTATTTT. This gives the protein CASSSKGQSRTDTQYF.

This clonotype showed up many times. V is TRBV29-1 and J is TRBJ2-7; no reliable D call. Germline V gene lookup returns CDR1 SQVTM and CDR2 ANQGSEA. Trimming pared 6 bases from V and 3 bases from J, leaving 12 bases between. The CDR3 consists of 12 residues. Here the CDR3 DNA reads TGCAGCGTCGTCGTCACTGTCTACGAGCAGTACTTC. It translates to CSVVVTVYEQYF.

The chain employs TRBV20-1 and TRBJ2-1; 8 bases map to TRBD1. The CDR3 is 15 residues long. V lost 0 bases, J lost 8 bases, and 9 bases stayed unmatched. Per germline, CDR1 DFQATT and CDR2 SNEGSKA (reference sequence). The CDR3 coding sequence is TGCAGTGCTAGAGATCCCCGGACAGGGCGGGATGAGCAGTTCTTC. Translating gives CSARDPRTGRDEQFF.

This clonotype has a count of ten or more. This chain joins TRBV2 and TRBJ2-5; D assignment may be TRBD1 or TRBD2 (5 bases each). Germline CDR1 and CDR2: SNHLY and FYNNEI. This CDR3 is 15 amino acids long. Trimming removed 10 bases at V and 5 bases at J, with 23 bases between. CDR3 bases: TGTGCCACCGATCGGGACGGGGCCAACGGGGAGACCCAGTACTTC. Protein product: CATDRDGANGETQYF.

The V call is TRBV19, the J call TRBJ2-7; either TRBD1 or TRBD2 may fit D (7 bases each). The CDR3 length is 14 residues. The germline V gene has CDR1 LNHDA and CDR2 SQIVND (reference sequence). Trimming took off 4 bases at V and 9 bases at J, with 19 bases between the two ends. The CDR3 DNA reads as TGTGCCAGTAGTACCACGACAGGGAGGGGGCCGCAGTACTTC. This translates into CASSTTTGRGPQYF.

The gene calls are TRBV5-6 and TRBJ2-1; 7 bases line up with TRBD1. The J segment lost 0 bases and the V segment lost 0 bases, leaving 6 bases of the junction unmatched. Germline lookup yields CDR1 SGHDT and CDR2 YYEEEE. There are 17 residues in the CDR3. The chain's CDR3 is CASSLEGQRSSYNEQFF. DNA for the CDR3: TGTGCCAGCAGCTTGGAGGGACAGAGGAGCTCCTACAATGAGCAGTTCTTC.